A single sample gave rise to the 19 T cell receptor beta chains below, sequenced in a study of OX40 agonist ivuxolimab in advanced cancers. The protocol was immunoSEQ multiplex PCR, while the TCRdb copy is restricted to in-frame clones and leaves out a portion. The sample records tens of thousands of clones, roughly 86% being singletons. The material was CD4+ or CD8+ T cells sorted from blood, obtained in a trial of the OX40 agonist ivuxolimab. These receptors were obtained from an adult with an advanced solid tumor such as melanoma, head and neck, liver or kidney cancer.

The V call is TRBV6-6, the J call TRBJ2-7; D not resolved. V lost 2 bases to trimming and J lost 6 bases, with 8 bases between them. In germline, CDR1 is MNHNY, CDR2 SVGAGI (reference sequence). This CDR3 is 12 amino acids long. CDR3 DNA sequence: TGTGCCAGCAGTTACCTGACGGGCGAGCAGTACTTC. Protein sequence: CASSYLTGEQYF.

V gene TRBV7-3 combines with J gene TRBJ1-6, with TRBD1 matching 8 bases. Trimming cost V 5 bases and J 7 bases; bases outside gene matches: 4. There are 14 residues in the CDR3. Per germline, CDR1 SGHTA and CDR2 FQGTGA. CDR3 protein: CASSAGQVNSPLHF. The CDR3 bases are TGTGCCAGCAGCGCGGGACAGGTCAATTCACCCCTCCACTTT. Using reference TRBV7-3 and TRBJ1-6 for the parts outside the CDR3, the full variable domain is GAGVSQTPSNKVTEKGKYVELRCDPISGHTALYWYRQSLGQGPEFLIYFQGTGAADDSGLPNDRFFAVRPEGSVSTLKIQRTERGDSAVYLCASSAGQVNSPLHFGNGTRLTVT.

The V call is TRBV19, the J call TRBJ1-1; 8 bases are a match to TRBD1. V shed 8 bases, J shed 3 bases, and the junction held 14 bases outside the gene matches. Germline V CDR1 and CDR2: LNHDA, SQIVND (reference sequence). This CDR3 is built from 16 residues. The CDR3 DNA is TGTGCCAGTCTTGCAGGGGGCGCGGTTGGGGACACTGAAGCTTTCTTT. Amino acid sequence: CASLAGGAVGDTEAFF.

This chain connects TRBV19 to TRBJ2-2; 8 bases fit TRBD1. The CDR3 is made up of 16 amino acids. CDR1 and CDR2 (germline): LNHDA, SQIVND (reference sequence). J lost 0 bases, V lost 10 bases, and 10 bases had no gene match. CDR3 sequence reads: CATTKQGGTNTGELFF. The CDR3 coding sequence is TGTGCCACGACGAAACAGGGGGGCACGAACACCGGGGAGCTGTTTTTT.

The chain joins TRBV7-3 to TRBJ1-6; a weak D match, TRBD1 (5 bases). This CDR3 is built from 12 residues. The V gene lost 2 bases and the J gene lost 10 bases, with 6 bases spanning the gap. The V gene's germline CDR1 is SGHTA and CDR2 FQGTGA. In DNA form, the CDR3 reads TGTGCCAGCAGCTTAGAGGGGTCACCCCTCCACTTT. Translation: CASSLEGSPLHF.

The V gene is TRBV7-2, the J gene TRBJ1-3; the D gene is possibly TRBD1 (5 bases). Germline-derived CDR1 and CDR2 are SGHTA and FQGNSA. The CDR3 is 18 residues long. Trimming pared 5 bases from V and 0 bases from J, leaving 20 bases between. CDR3 nucleotides: TGTGCCAGCAGCACCAATACCCCGGGGGTCGGCTCTGGAAACACCATATATTTT. Translation: CASSTNTPGVGSGNTIYF.

This chain links TRBV19 with TRBJ2-6; 9 nucleotides line up with TRBD1. CDR3 length equals 17 residues. CDR1 is LNHDA and CDR2 is SQIVND in the germline V gene (reference sequence). V lost 2 bases, J lost 5 bases, and 7 bases stayed unmatched. The CDR3 DNA sequence: TGTGCCAGTAGTATAATGGGACAGGGCGTGAGGGCCAACGTCCTGACTTTC. It yields the protein CASSIMGQGVRANVLTF.

This clone was seen only a few times. This chain joins TRBV6-1 and TRBJ1-1; D unclear. Germline V gene sequence: CDR1 MNHNS, CDR2 SASEGT. This CDR3 region has 14 residues. The germline V and J ends were trimmed by 8 bases and 1 base, with 14 bases remaining between them. The CDR3 region is CASGLEVGNTEAFF. CDR3 in DNA: TGTGCCAGCGGACTAGAGGTTGGGAACACTGAAGCTTTCTTT.

The chain employs TRBV6-7 and TRBJ2-7; 8 bases map to TRBD1. TRBV6-7 is an ORF, and what it does is uncertain. J lost 3 bases, V lost 11 bases, and 15 bases had no gene match. CDR3 length equals 15 residues. The CDR3 DNA reads TGTGCCGGACGGCGGACAGGGCTAAGTTTCTACGAGCAGTACTTC. Translating it yields CAGRRTGLSFYEQYF.

V and J are TRBV5-4 and TRBJ1-6; unclear D gene. V was trimmed by 6 bases and J by 6 bases, leaving 13 bases between them. CDR1 and CDR2 from the germline V gene are SGHNT and YYREEE (reference sequence). CDR3 length: 14 residues. The CDR3 sequence is CASTAGQTNSPLHF. DNA for the CDR3: TGTGCCAGCACCGCCGGGCAGACTAATTCACCCCTCCACTTT.

The rearrangement links TRBV19 to TRBJ1-1; perhaps TRBD1 as D (5 bases). Germline V gives CDR1 LNHDA, CDR2 SQIVND (reference sequence). The CDR3 is 13 amino acids. V dropped 4 bases and J dropped 5 bases, with 11 bases sitting between them. The CDR3 nucleotides read TGTGCCAGTAGTAAGTTGACAGAGACTGAAGCTTTCTTT. Translating gives CASSKLTETEAFF.

This clone was observed a few times. V and J are TRBV5-1 and TRBJ1-2; TRBD1 is a possible D gene (5 bases). Germline CDR1 SGHRS, CDR2 YFSETQ. Trimming took off 4 bases at V and 4 bases at J, with 14 bases between the two ends. CDR3 length equals 14 residues. This CDR3 reads CASSAGAGGYGYTF. CDR3 DNA sequence: TGCGCCAGCAGCGCCGGTGCGGGGGGCTATGGCTACACCTTC. Full variable domain (remainder filled in from reference TRBV5-1 and TRBJ1-2): KAGVTQTPRYLIKTRGQQVTLSCSPISGHRSVSWYQQTPGQGLQFLFEYFSETQRNKGNFPGRFSGRQFSNSRSEMNVSTLELGDSALYLCASSAGAGGYGYTFGSGTRLTVV.

The rearrangement joins TRBV7-9 to TRBJ2-3; no reliable D call. CDR3 length equals 15 residues. V was cut by 1 base and J by 0 bases, with 8 bases left in between. Germline V lookup: CDR1 SEHNR, CDR2 FQNEAQ (reference sequence). The CDR3 here is CASSLDGASTDTQYF. In DNA, the CDR3 is TGTGCCAGCAGCTTAGATGGAGCTAGCACAGATACGCAGTATTTT.

The chain has TRBV5-3 and TRBJ1-5; D might be TRBD1 (5 bases). TRBV5-3 is labeled an ORF, and its function is uncertain. Trimming left V 6 bases short and J 0 bases short, with 13 bases between. The CDR3 contains 15 residues. CDR3 residues: CARTSVGVSNQPQHF. As DNA, the CDR3 is TGTGCCAGAACCTCGGTAGGGGTTAGCAATCAGCCCCAGCATTTT.

The gene calls are TRBV29-1 and TRBJ2-7, with 7 bases fitting TRBD2. Germline V gene sequence: CDR1 SQVTM, CDR2 ANQGSEA. The V segment lost 6 bases and the J segment 6 bases; nucleotides outside the gene matches: 8. CDR3 length: 12 residues. Written as DNA, the CDR3 is TGCAGCGTGGGGGGGGATCCGCGCGAGCAGTACTTC. Its protein is CSVGGDPREQYF.

The gene calls are TRBV28 and TRBJ2-2; tentatively, D is TRBD1 (5 bases). Germline CDR1 and CDR2: MDHEN and SYDVKM. The CDR3 has 15 residues. V was shortened by 2 bases and J by 4 bases, with 11 bases between the two germline ends. This chain's CDR3 is CASSLLDRTTGELFF. The CDR3 DNA sequence: TGTGCCAGCAGTTTACTCGACAGAACCACCGGGGAGCTGTTTTTT.

The chain has TRBV28 and TRBJ1-6, with D unclear. V gave up 5 bases and J gave up 3 bases, with 11 bases separating them. Germline CDR1 and CDR2: MDHEN and SYDVKM. CDR3 size: 15 residues. CDR3 nucleotide sequence: TGTGCCAGCAGTAAGCCGGAGATCTATAATTCACCCCTCCACTTT. Translation gives CASSKPEIYNSPLHF.

The V call is TRBV7-9, the J call TRBJ1-2; no reliable D call. CDR1 SEHNR and CDR2 FQNEAQ come from the germline V gene (reference sequence). This CDR3 comprises 15 residues. Trimming stripped 2 bases from V and 7 bases from J, with 17 bases between. The CDR3 bases are TGTGCCAGCAGCTTACCGGTGACTGAACCGTCTGGCTACACCTTC. This codes for CASSLPVTEPSGYTF.

The sample holds one count of this clone. The J gene is TRBJ2-5, the V gene TRBV28, with D possibly TRBD1 on 6 matching bases. V dropped 6 bases and J dropped 3 bases, with 17 bases sitting between them. There are 15 residues in the CDR3. Germline V gives CDR1 MDHEN, CDR2 SYDVKM. The CDR3 is CASSTAGTKEETQYF. The CDR3 DNA sequence: TGTGCCAGCAGCACCGCCGGGACAAAAGAAGAGACCCAGTACTTC. The whole variable domain, remainder taken from reference TRBV28 and TRBJ2-5, is DVKVTQSSRYLVKRTGEKVFLECVQDMDHENMFWYRQDPGLGLRLIYFSYDVKMKEKGDIPEGYSVSREKKERFSLILESASTNQTSMYLCASSTAGTKEETQYFGPGTRLLVL.